The source of this T cell receptor beta chain is a study of identical twins. Findings of the study overall: Conclusions were based on cross-sectional statistical analysis, without following the same donors. Beta clonotypes that were abundant in cord blood contained fewer insertions, a pattern absent from memory repertoires.

This clonotype turned up a few times. Its antigen is as yet unknown. TCRdb itself ran the 5' RACE reads through MiXCR, one entry per CDR3 protein. The data contain 250,000 or so distinct CDR3 sequences, about 8.3% of them singletons. CDR3 size: 18 residues. Germline V CDR1 and CDR2: SGHAT, FQDESV (reference sequence). V lost 4 bases and J lost 0, with 19 bases in between. These sequences were also reported in another study, on yellow fever vaccine responses in identical twins.

This sequence joins TRBV11-1 and TRBJ2-1; weak D call: TRBD1 (5 bases). This TCR was recovered from a woman between 18 and 29 years old in good health. The material sequenced was CD8+ T cells sorted from blood. The CDR3 sequence is CASSSPKPGIHSYNEQFF. CDR3 in DNA: TGTGCCAGCAGCTCGCCCAAGCCAGGGATACACTCCTACAATGAGCAGTTCTTC.